This TCR beta chain comes out of a study of T cells in Graves' hyperthyroidism and ophthalmopathy. Points from the study as a whole: Patients with ophthalmopathy were separated from those with stable hyperthyroidism by a 13 V-J model.

Trimming cost V 4 bases and J 0 bases; bases outside gene matches: 12. Germline values: CDR1 SGHRS, CDR2 YFSETQ. The CDR3 runs to 18 residues. Amplification of TCR beta CDR3 regions was performed using RNA transcripts as template. A first-round RT-PCR of the TCR CDR3 used the HTBI primer set. TCRdb fed the multiplex PCR reads into MiXCR, producing one record per CDR3 protein. The table shows some 500,000 distinct CDR3 sequences, with around 22% occurring only once. Diagnosis relied on clinical symptoms, serum thyroxine and TRAb, thyroid ultrasound and orbital computed tomography. The PBMCs studied were ones that came from about 10 ml fresh peripheral blood. Comments on this clonotype: The antigen remains unidentified.

The specimen sequenced was blood. V usage is TRBV5-1 and J usage is TRBJ2-2; 7 nucleotides align to TRBD2. The sequence was obtained from a woman aged 30 to 39 with Graves' ophthalmopathy. The CDR3, as DNA: TGCGCCAGCAGCCCCATACTAACGCGGGGGACGAACACCGGGGAGCTGTTTTTT. It codes for CASSPILTRGTNTGELFF. Together with reference TRBV5-1 and TRBJ2-2, the CDR3 gives the full variable domain: KAGVTQTPRYLIKTRGQQVTLSCSPISGHRSVSWYQQTPGQGLQFLFEYFSETQRNKGNFPGRFSGRQFSNSRSEMNVSTLELGDSALYLCASSPILTRGTNTGELFFGEGSRLTVL.